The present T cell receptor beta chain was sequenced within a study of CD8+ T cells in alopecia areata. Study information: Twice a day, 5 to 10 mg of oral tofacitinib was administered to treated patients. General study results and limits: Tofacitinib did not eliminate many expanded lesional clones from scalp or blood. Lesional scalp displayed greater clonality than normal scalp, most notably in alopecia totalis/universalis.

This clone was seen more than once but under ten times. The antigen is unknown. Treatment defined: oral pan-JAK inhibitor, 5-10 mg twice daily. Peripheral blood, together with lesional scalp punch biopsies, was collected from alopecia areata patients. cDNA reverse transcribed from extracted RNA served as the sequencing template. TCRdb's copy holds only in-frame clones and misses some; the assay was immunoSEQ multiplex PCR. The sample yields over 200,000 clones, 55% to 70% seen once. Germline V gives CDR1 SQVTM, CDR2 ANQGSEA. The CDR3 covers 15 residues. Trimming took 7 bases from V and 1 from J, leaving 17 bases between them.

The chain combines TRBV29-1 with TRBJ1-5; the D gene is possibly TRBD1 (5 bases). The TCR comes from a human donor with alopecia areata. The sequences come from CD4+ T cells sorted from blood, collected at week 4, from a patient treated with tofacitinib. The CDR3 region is CSATTGPGSNQPQHF. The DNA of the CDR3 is TGCAGCGCCACCACGGGGCCGGGGAGCAATCAGCCCCAGCATTTT. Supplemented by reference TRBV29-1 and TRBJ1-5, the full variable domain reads SAVISQKPSRDICQRGTSLTIQCQVDSQVTMMFWYRQQPGQSLTLIATANQGSEATYESGFVIDKFPISRPNLTFSTLTVSNMSPEDSSIYLCSATTGPGSNQPQHFGDGTRLSIL.